Included here is one T cell receptor beta chain sequence, with context. Sequencing used immunoSEQ multiplex PCR; TCRdb keeps in-frame clones, though not all of them. The repertoire consists of roughly 150,000 clones, with about four fifths occurring once and the leading ten covering roughly 0.56%. The CDR3 length is 17 residues. CDR1 is SGHAT, CDR2 FQNNGV, per germline. The V end was cut by 4 bases, the J end by 1 base, with 17 bases between. The sample comes from a study of blood T cell repertoires in COVID-19. Study summary: Nucleic acid was either cDNA or gDNA, and it came from T cells, B-cell-depleted T cells, or PBMCs.

Material for sequencing was peripheral blood. The source is a man aged 55 to 69 with acute or convalescent COVID-19. The chain employs TRBV11-2 and TRBJ1-3; maybe TRBD1 (5 bases). This CDR3 is CASSYPGGGVSGNTIYF. Here the CDR3 DNA reads TGTGCCAGCAGCTACCCCGGGGGAGGTGTGTCTGGAAACACCATATATTTT.